This T cell receptor beta chain was recovered during a study of T cell responses to AZD1222 COVID-19 vaccine. Study findings and constraints: Regions 160-218 and 743-854 held dominance among vaccine-associated CD4 TCRs, which spanned spike. Samples come after the peak T cell response, not at day 14.

Sequenced by immunoSEQ multiplex PCR; TCRdb stores in-frame clones only, minus some. Here the sample spans about 66,000 clones, 85% to 95% being singletons. Details on this clone: Its matching antigen is unknown.

The V end lost 3 bases, the J end lost 5 bases, and 12 bases lay between the germline ends. Germline CDR1 is MNHEY and CDR2 is SVGAGI. The CDR3 length is 14 residues. The source material was peripheral blood, sampled 28 days after the second dose of the MenACWY control vaccine. The source is an adult who received the MenACWY meningococcal vaccine as a control. The chain joins TRBV6-5 to TRBJ2-3; the D gene is possibly TRBD1 (6 bases). In DNA, the CDR3 is TGTGCCAGCAGTTATGTACAGGGCGGAGATACGCAGTATTTT. This encodes CASSYVQGGDTQYF.